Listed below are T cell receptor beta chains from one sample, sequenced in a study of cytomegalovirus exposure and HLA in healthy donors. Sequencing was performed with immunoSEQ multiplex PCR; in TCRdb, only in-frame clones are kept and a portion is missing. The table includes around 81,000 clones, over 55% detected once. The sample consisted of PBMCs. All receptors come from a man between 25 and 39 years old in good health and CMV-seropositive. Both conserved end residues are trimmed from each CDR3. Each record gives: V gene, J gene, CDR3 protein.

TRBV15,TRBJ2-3,ATRGLTNTDTQY
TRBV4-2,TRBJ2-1,ASSQDGGGRYNEQF
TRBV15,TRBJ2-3,ATSRDIGLAGFDTQY
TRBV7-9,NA,ASSQDRVSEQY
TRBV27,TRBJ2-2,ASSNTGTGISGELF
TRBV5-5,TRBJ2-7,ASSLVDINYEQY
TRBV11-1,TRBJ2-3,ASSLSGTDTQY
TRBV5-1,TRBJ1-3,ASSRAVSGMSSGNTIY
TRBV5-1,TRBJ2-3,ASSFVQGRTDTQY
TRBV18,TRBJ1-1,ASSPSGGGYTEAF